This T cell receptor beta chain appears in the sequencing data of a study of blood T cell repertoires in COVID-19. V dropped 7 bases and J dropped 5; count of bases not matched to a gene: 6. Germline lookup yields CDR1 MDHEN and CDR2 SYDVKM. The CDR3 consists of 13 residues. Profiling relied on immunoSEQ multiplex PCR, and the TCRdb table lists in-frame clones only, not all of them. The table records roughly 300,000 clones, roughly 85% of them present only once. This TCR derives from a human donor in a cohort sampled during active COVID-19. The chain recombines TRBV28 with TRBJ2-7, with 9 positions matching TRBD1. Sequenced sample: peripheral blood. CDR3 DNA: TGTGCCAGCACGACCGGGACAGGGCACGAGCAGTACTTC. This translates into CASTTGTGHEQYF. Using reference TRBV28 and TRBJ2-7 for the parts outside the CDR3, the full variable domain is DVKVTQSSRYLVKRTGEKVFLECVQDMDHENMFWYRQDPGLGLRLIYFSYDVKMKEKGDIPEGYSVSREKKERFSLILESASTNQTSMYLCASTTGTGHEQYFGPGTRLTVT.